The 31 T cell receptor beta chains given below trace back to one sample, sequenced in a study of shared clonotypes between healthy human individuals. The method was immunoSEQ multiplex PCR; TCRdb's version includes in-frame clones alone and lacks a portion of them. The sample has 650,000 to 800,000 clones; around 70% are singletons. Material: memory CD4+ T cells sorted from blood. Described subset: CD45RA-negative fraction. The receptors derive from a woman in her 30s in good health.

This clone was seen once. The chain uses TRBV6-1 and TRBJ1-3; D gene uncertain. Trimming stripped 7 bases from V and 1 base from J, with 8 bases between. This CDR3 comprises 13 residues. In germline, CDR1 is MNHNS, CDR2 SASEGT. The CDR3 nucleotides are TGTGCCAGCATAAGAGTGTCTGGAAACACCATATATTTT. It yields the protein CASIRVSGNTIYF.

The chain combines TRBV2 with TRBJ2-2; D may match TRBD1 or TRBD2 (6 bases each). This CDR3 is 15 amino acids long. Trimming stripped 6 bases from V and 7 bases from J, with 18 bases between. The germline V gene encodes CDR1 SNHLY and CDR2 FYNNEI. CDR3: CASRGGTSQVGELFF. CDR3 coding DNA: TGTGCCAGCAGAGGGGGAACTAGCCAGGTCGGGGAGCTGTTTTTT.

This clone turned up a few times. The CDR3 loop is CASSGAGPRVTEAFF. The CDR3 bases are TGTGCCAGCAGCGGAGCCGGGCCAAGGGTTACTGAAGCTTTCTTT. The V call is TRBV7-8, the J call TRBJ1-1; no reliable D call. V was trimmed by 5 bases and J by 5 bases, leaving 18 bases between them. The length of the CDR3 is 15 residues. Germline V CDR1 and CDR2: SGHVS, FQNEAQ.

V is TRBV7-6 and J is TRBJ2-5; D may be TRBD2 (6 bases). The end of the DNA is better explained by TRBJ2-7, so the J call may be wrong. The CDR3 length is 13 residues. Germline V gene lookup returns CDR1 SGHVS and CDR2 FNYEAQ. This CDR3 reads CASSDPGVREQYF. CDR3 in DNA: TGTGCCAGCAGCGACCCGGGAGTCCGCGAGCAGTACTTC.

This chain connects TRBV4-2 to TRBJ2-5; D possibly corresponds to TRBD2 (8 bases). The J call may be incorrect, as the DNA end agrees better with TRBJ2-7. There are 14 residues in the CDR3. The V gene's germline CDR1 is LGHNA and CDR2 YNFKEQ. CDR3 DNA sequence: TGTGCCAGCAGCCAAGCGGGAGGGGGCAACGAGCAGTACTTC. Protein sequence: CASSQAGGGNEQYF.

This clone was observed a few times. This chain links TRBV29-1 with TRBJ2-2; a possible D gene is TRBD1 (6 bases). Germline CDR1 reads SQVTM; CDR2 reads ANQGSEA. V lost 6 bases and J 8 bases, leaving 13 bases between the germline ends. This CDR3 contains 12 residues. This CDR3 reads CSVDGQTGELFF. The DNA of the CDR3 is TGCAGCGTGGATGGACAGACTGGGGAGCTGTTTTTT.

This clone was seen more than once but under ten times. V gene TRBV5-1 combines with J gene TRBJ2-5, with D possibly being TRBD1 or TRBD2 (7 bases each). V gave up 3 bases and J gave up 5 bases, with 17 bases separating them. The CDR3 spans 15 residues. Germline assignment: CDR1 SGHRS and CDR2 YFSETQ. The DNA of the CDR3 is TGCGCCAGCAGCTCCCAGGGGGAGGGTGAGGAGACCCAGTACTTC. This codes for CASSSQGEGEETQYF.

Here the CDR3 DNA reads TGCGCCAGCACCCCTCGGTGGTCGGCAGATACGCAGTATTTT. It codes for CASTPRWSADTQYF. The chain has TRBV5-1 and TRBJ2-3; the D is unclear. In germline, CDR1 is SGHRS, CDR2 YFSETQ. Trimming stripped 6 bases from V and 4 bases from J, with 15 bases between. CDR3 length: 14 amino acids.

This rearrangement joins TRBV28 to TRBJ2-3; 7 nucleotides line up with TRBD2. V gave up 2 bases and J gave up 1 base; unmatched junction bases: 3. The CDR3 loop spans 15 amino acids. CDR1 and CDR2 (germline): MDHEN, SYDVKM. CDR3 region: CASSLAGDGTDTQYF. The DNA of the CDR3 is TGTGCCAGCAGTTTAGCGGGAGACGGCACAGATACGCAGTATTTT. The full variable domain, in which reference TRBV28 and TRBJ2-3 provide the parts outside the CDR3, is DVKVTQSSRYLVKRTGEKVFLECVQDMDHENMFWYRQDPGLGLRLIYFSYDVKMKEKGDIPEGYSVSREKKERFSLILESASTNQTSMYLCASSLAGDGTDTQYFGPGTRLTVL.

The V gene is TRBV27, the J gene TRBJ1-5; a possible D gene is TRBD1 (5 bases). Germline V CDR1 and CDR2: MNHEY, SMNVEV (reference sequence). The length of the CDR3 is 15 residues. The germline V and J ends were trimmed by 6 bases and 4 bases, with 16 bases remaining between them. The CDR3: CASRPGQIGNQPQHF. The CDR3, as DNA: TGTGCCAGCAGGCCAGGACAAATCGGGAATCAGCCCCAGCATTTT.

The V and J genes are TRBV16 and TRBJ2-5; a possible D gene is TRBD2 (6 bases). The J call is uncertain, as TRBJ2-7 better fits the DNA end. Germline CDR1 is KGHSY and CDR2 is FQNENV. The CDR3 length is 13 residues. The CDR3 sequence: CASSPLGGYEQYF. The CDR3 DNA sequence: TGTGCCAGCAGCCCCCTTGGGGGGTACGAGCAGTACTTC.

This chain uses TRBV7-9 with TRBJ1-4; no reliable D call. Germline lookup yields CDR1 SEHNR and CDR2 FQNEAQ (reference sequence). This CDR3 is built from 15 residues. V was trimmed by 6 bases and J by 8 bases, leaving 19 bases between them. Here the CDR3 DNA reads TGTGCCAGCAGACGTTTTGGTACCGGGGAGGAAAAACTGTTTTTT. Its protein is CASRRFGTGEEKLFF. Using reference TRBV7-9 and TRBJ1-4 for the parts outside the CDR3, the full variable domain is DTGVSQNPRHKITKRGQNVTFRCDPISEHNRLYWYRQTLGQGPEFLTYFQNEAQLEKSRLLSDRFSAERPKGSFSTLEIQRTEQGDSAMYLCASRRFGTGEEKLFFGSGTQLSVL.

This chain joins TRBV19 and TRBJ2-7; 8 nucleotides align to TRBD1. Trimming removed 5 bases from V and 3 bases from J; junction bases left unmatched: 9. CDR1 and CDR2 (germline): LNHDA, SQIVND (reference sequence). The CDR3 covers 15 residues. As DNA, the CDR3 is TGTGCCAGTAGTGTCGGGGCAGGGGGCAGCTACGAGCAGTACTTC. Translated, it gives CASSVGAGGSYEQYF.

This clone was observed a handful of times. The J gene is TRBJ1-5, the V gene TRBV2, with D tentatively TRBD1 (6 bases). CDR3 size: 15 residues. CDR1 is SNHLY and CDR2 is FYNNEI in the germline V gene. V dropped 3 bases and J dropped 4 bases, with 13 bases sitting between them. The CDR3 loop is CASSERGGGNQPQHF. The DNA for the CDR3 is TGTGCCAGCAGTGAGCGTGGGGGCGGAAATCAGCCCCAGCATTTT.

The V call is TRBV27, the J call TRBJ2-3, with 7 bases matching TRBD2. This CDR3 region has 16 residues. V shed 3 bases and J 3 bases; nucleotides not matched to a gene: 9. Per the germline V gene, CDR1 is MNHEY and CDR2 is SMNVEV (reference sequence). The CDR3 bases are TGTGCCAGCAGTTTTACGGGAGTCGGGAGGACAGATACGCAGTATTTT. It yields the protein CASSFTGVGRTDTQYF.

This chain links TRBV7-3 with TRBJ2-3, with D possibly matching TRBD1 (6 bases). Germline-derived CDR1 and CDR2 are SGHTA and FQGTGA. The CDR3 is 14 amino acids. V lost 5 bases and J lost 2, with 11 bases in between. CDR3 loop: CASSLDSYTDTQYF. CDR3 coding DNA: TGTGCCAGCAGCCTGGACAGCTACACAGATACGCAGTATTTT. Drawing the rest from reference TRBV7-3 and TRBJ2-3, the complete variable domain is GAGVSQTPSNKVTEKGKYVELRCDPISGHTALYWYRQSLGQGPEFLIYFQGTGAADDSGLPNDRFFAVRPEGSVSTLKIQRTERGDSAVYLCASSLDSYTDTQYFGPGTRLTVL.

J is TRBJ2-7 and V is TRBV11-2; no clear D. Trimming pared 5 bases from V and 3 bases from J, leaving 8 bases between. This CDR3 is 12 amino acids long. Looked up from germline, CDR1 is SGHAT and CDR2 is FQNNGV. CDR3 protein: CASSLLNYEQYF. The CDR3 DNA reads TGTGCCAGCAGCCTGCTAAACTACGAGCAGTACTTC.

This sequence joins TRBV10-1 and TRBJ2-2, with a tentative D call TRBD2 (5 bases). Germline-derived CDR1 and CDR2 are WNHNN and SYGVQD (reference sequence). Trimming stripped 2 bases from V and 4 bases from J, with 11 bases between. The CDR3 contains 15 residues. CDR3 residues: CASSESLRGTGELFF. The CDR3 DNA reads TGCGCCAGCAGTGAGAGCCTCCGGGGCACCGGGGAGCTGTTTTTT.

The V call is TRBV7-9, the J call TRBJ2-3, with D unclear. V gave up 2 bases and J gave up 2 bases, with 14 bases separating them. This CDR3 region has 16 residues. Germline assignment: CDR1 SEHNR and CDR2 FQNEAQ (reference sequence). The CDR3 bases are TGTGCCAGCAGCTTAACGGGCCTCACGGCCACAGATACGCAGTATTTT. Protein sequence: CASSLTGLTATDTQYF.

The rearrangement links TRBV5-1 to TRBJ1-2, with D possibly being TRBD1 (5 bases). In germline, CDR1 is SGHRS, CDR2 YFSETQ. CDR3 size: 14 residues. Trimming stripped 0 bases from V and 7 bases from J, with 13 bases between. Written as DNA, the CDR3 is TGCGCCAGCAGCTTGGCCGGGCAGGGCTCTGGCTACACCTTC. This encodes CASSLAGQGSGYTF.

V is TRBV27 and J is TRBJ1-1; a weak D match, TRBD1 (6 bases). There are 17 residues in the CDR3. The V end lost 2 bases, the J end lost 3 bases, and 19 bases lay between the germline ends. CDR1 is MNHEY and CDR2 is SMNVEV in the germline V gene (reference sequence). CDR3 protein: CASSLRGQGMGYTEAFF. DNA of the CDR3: TGTGCCAGCAGTTTACGGGGGCAGGGGATGGGTTACACTGAAGCTTTCTTT.

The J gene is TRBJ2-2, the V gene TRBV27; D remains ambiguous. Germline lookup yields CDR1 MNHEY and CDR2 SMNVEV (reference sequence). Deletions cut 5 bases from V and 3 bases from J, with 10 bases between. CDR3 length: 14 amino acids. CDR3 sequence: CASSINRDTGELFF. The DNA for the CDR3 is TGTGCCAGCAGTATAAACCGGGACACCGGGGAGCTGTTTTTT.

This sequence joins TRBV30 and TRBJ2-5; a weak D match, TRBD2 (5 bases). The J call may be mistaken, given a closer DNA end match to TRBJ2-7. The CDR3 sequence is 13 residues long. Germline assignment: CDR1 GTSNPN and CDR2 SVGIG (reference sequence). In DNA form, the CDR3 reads TGTGCCTGGAGTGCAGTGACTACCAACGAGCAGTACTTC. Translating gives CAWSAVTTNEQYF.

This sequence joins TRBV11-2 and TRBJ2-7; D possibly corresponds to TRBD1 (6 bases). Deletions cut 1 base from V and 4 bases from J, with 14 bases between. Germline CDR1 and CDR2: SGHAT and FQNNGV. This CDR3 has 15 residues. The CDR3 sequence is CASSLGLGALYEQYF. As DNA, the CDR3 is TGTGCCAGCAGCTTAGGTTTGGGGGCTCTTTACGAGCAGTACTTC. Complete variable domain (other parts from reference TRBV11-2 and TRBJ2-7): EAGVAQSPRYKIIEKRQSVAFWCNPISGHATLYWYQQILGQGPKLLIQFQNNGVVDDSQLPKDRFSAERLKGVDSTLKIQPAKLEDSAVYLCASSLGLGALYEQYFGPGTRLTVT.

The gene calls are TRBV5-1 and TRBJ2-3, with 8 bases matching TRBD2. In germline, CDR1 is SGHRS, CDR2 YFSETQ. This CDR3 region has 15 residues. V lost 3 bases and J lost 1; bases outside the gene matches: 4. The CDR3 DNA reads TGCGCCAGCAGCTCGGGACTAGGTGGCACAGATACGCAGTATTTT. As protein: CASSSGLGGTDTQYF.

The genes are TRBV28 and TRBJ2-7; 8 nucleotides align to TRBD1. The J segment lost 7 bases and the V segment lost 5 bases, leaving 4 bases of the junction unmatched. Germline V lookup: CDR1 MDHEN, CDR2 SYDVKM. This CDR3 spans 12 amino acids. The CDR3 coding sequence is TGTGCCAGCAGTATCAGGGGGCCAGAGCAGTACTTC. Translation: CASSIRGPEQYF.

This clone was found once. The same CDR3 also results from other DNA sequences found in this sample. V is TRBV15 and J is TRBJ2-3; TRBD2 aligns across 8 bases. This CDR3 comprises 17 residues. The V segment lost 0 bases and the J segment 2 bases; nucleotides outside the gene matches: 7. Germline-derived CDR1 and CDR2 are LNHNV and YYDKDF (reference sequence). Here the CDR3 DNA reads TGTGCCACCAGCAGAGATAGAACTAGCGGTTACACAGATACGCAGTATTTT. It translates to CATSRDRTSGYTDTQYF.

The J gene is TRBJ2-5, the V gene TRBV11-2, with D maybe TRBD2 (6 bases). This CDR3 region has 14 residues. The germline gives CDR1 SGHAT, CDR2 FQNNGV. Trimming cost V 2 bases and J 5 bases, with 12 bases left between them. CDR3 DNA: TGTGCCAGCAGCTTACACGACGGGGGTGAGACCCAGTACTTC. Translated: CASSLHDGGETQYF.

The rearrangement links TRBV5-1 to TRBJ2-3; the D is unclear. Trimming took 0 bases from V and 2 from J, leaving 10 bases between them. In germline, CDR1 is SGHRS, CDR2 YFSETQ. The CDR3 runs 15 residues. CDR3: CASSLGVAPTDTQYF. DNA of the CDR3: TGCGCCAGCAGCTTGGGAGTAGCCCCCACAGATACGCAGTATTTT.

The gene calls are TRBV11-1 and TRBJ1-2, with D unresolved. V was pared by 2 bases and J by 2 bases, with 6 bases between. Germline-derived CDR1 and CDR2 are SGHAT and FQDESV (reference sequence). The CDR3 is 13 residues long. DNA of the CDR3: TGTGCCAGCAGCTTAAACAGCAACTATGGCTACACCTTC. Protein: CASSLNSNYGYTF.

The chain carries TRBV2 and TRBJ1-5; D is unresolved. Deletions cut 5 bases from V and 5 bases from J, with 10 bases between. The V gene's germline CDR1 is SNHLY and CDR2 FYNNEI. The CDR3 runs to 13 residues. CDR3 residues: CASSLRVDQPQHF. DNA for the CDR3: TGTGCCAGCAGTTTGAGGGTCGATCAGCCCCAGCATTTT.